Following are 32 T cell receptor beta chains from one sample sequenced in a study of CD8+CD57+ T cells in acquired aplastic anemia. Genomic DNA constituted the template upon which TCR beta VDJ and CDR3 profiling was performed. TCRdb passed the reads through MiXCR, listing each CDR3 protein once. The sample carries about 210,000 distinct CDR3 sequences, almost 35% recorded once. The sequencing sample was made of sorted CD4+, CD8+, or CD8+CD57+ T cells (not recorded which) from PBMCs. Source of these receptors: a human donor in good health, serving as a control.

The rearrangement joins TRBV30 to TRBJ1-3; no firm D call. Germline CDR1 GTSNPN, CDR2 SVGIG (reference sequence). The V gene lost 0 bases and the J gene lost 1 base, with 7 bases spanning the gap. This CDR3 spans 14 amino acids. CDR3 sequence reads: CAWSVGISGNTIYF. CDR3 nucleotides: TGTGCCTGGAGTGTAGGGATATCTGGAAACACCATATATTTT.

This clonotype was counted ten times or more. The rearrangement links TRBV20-1 to TRBJ1-1; possible D gene TRBD1, 6 bases. In germline, CDR1 is DFQATT, CDR2 SNEGSKA (reference sequence). This CDR3 comprises 14 residues. The CDR3 spells CSGQQGGSGTEAFF. Here the CDR3 DNA reads TGCAGCGGTCAACAGGGAGGGTCAGGAACTGAAGCTTTCTTT.

The gene calls are TRBV30 and TRBJ1-6; D possibly corresponds to TRBD1 (5 bases). V shed 5 bases and J shed 7 bases, with 12 bases lying between them. Germline CDR1 and CDR2: GTSNPN and SVGIG (reference sequence). CDR3 length: 13 amino acids. CDR3 residues: CAWDWGLNSPLHF. Here the CDR3 DNA reads TGTGCCTGGGATTGGGGGTTGAATTCACCCCTCCACTTT.

The table lists this clonotype with many counts. The V gene is TRBV9, the J gene TRBJ1-6, with D possibly matching TRBD1 (5 bases). V lost 4 bases, J lost 8 bases, and 13 bases lay in between. Germline V gene sequence: CDR1 SGDLS, CDR2 YYNGEE. CDR3 size: 14 residues. The CDR3 DNA is TGTGCCAGCAGCCCAAGAGGAGGGGATTCACCCCTCCACTTT. It encodes CASSPRGGDSPLHF.

Many counts were recorded for this clonotype. The CDR3 spells CASSPTRETQYF. CDR3 nucleotides: TGTGCCAGCAGCCCAACAAGGGAGACCCAGTACTTC. The chain uses TRBV7-2 and TRBJ2-5, with D hard to call. The CDR3 extends over 12 amino acids. Germline values: CDR1 SGHTA, CDR2 FQGNSA. Trimming shortened V by 5 bases and J by 5 bases, and 9 bases separated the two germline ends.

Ten or more counts support this clonotype. The V and J genes are TRBV15 and TRBJ1-1, with D possibly matching TRBD1 (5 bases). The germline gives CDR1 LNHNV, CDR2 YYDKDF (reference sequence). The CDR3 is 15 residues long. V was cut by 5 bases and J by 3 bases, with 16 bases left in between. CDR3: CATSEGRVYYTEAFF. In nucleotides, the CDR3 is TGTGCCACCAGCGAGGGGCGGGTCTATTACACTGAAGCTTTCTTT.

In its sample, this clonotype was seen many times. This rearrangement joins TRBV15 to TRBJ2-3; 7 bases align to TRBD1. The trim removed 0 bases at V and 4 bases at J, leaving 4 bases unmatched. Germline CDR1 is LNHNV and CDR2 is YYDKDF (reference sequence). The CDR3 extends over 15 amino acids. CDR3: CATSRDGQDSDTQYF. CDR3 DNA: TGTGCCACCAGCAGAGACGGACAGGACTCAGATACGCAGTATTTT.

V and J are TRBV7-3 and TRBJ2-2, with 15 bases identical to TRBD2. Germline-derived CDR1 and CDR2 are SGHTA and FQGTGA. With 5 bases clipped from V and 4 bases from J, the junction kept 5 bases outside the gene matches. The CDR3 runs to 17 residues. This chain's CDR3 is CASSAGTSGRFTGELFF. CDR3 coding DNA: TGTGCCAGCAGCGCCGGGACTAGCGGGAGGTTCACCGGGGAGCTGTTTTTT.

Regarding this clonotype: This may arise from a read error, as a much more abundant clone is one base away. The chain carries TRBV6-1 and TRBJ1-2; 12 nucleotides line up with TRBD1. Germline V gene data show CDR1 as MNHNS and CDR2 as SASEGT. The CDR3 extends over 14 amino acids. The CDR3 DNA sequence: TGTGTCAGCCGAAAGGGACAGGGGGCATACGGCTACACCTTC. Amino acid sequence: CVSRKGQGAYGYTF.

This clonotype was seen a few times. The rearrangement uses TRBV3-1 and TRBJ1-3; the D is unclear. The V end was cut by 5 bases, the J end by 0 bases, with 14 bases between. The CDR3 extends over 16 amino acids. CDR1 and CDR2 from the germline V gene are LGHDT and YNNKEL (reference sequence). The CDR3 reads CASSYGRTISGNTIYF. The CDR3 DNA is TGTGCCAGCAGCTACGGACGGACGATCTCTGGAAACACCATATATTTT.

This clonotype was counted at least ten times. This chain joins TRBV20-1 and TRBJ1-2, with 11 bases fitting TRBD1. V trimming: 5 bases; J trimming: 7 bases; junction bases outside the gene matches: 24. This CDR3 spans 19 amino acids. Germline lookup yields CDR1 DFQATT and CDR2 SNEGSKA (reference sequence). CDR3 bases: TGCAGTGCTTGGGGGGACAGGGGGACGGACGCCCCGGAGTCGAGTGGCTACACCTTC. This encodes CSAWGDRGTDAPESSGYTF.

This clonotype has just one count. The chain joins TRBV10-1 to TRBJ2-3, with 14 nucleotides matching TRBD2. Germline-derived CDR1 and CDR2 are WNHNN and SYGVQD (reference sequence). After removal of 4 bases from V and 4 bases from J, the junction contained 7 bases not matched to a gene. This CDR3 has 17 amino acids. The chain's CDR3 is CASSGTSGRPGADTQYF. In DNA form, the CDR3 reads TGCGCCAGCAGTGGGACTAGCGGGAGGCCGGGGGCAGATACGCAGTATTTT.

The chain employs TRBV15 and TRBJ1-5; D uncertain. Trimming shortened V by 0 bases and J by 4 bases, and 4 bases separated the two germline ends. Germline values: CDR1 LNHNV, CDR2 YYDKDF (reference sequence). The CDR3 contains 13 residues. The CDR3 is CATSRDHNQPQHF. The CDR3 DNA reads TGTGCCACCAGCAGAGATCATAATCAGCCCCAGCATTTT.

This clonotype was recorded at least ten times. The chain has TRBV3-1 and TRBJ2-7, with 14 bases matching TRBD2. The CDR3 is 16 amino acids. The germline V gene encodes CDR1 LGHDT and CDR2 YNNKEL (reference sequence). V shed 3 bases, J shed 2 bases, and the junction held 3 bases outside the gene matches. Here the CDR3 DNA reads TGTGCCAGCAGCCAGGGACTAGCGGGGGTAGCCTACGAGCAGTACTTC. It codes for CASSQGLAGVAYEQYF.

The DNA of the CDR3 is TGTGCCAGCAGCAGCCAGGGCAAGCAGTACTTC. Protein: CASSSQGKQYF. V and J are TRBV9 and TRBJ2-7, with D tentatively TRBD1 (5 bases). The germline V and J ends were trimmed by 4 bases and 8 bases, with 10 bases remaining between them. CDR1 and CDR2 from the germline V gene are SGDLS and YYNGEE. The CDR3 totals 11 residues. The whole variable domain, filled in from reference TRBV9 and TRBJ2-7, reads DSGVTQTPKHLITATGQRVTLRCSPRSGDLSVYWYQQSLDQGLQFLIQYYNGEERAKGNILERFSAQQFPDLHSELNLSSLELGDSALYFCASSSQGKQYFGPGTRLTVT.

V gene TRBV9 combines with J gene TRBJ2-3; 9 nucleotides agree with TRBD2. This CDR3 is built from 16 residues. CDR1 and CDR2 (germline): SGDLS, YYNGEE. J was trimmed by 4 bases and V by 0 bases; bases with no gene match: 6. For the CDR3, the DNA is TGTGCCAGCAGCGTAGAAGGCGGGAGGGCCCCAGATACGCAGTATTTT. Amino acid sequence: CASSVEGGRAPDTQYF.

Ten or more counts support this clonotype. The chain couples TRBV19 to TRBJ1-1; D gene unclear. Germline-derived CDR1 and CDR2 are LNHDA and SQIVND (reference sequence). This CDR3 spans 16 amino acids. The V end lost 3 bases, the J end lost 3 bases, and 17 bases lay between the germline ends. CDR3 nucleotide sequence: TGTGCCAGTAGTATCGGGCGGAACCTAAAGGACACTGAAGCTTTCTTT. As protein: CASSIGRNLKDTEAFF.

There are a few counts of this clonotype. The chain recombines TRBV12-3 or TRBV12-4 with TRBJ1-5; no definite D call. Trimming stripped 5 bases from V and 5 bases from J, with 7 bases between. The CDR3 spans 12 residues. The CDR3 coding sequence is TGTGCCAGCAGTGTTGGCCATCAGCCCCAGCATTTT. Protein: CASSVGHQPQHF.

This clonotype was recorded at least ten times. This chain joins TRBV5-1 and TRBJ2-7; 8 bases fit TRBD1. Germline V gene sequence: CDR1 SGHRS, CDR2 YFSETQ. Unmatched junction bases numbered 6, after V lost 7 bases and J lost 3 bases. CDR3 length: 13 residues. CDR3 residues: CASGTGPIYEQYF. CDR3 DNA sequence: TGCGCCAGCGGGACAGGACCAATCTACGAGCAGTACTTC.

This clonotype was seen ten or more times. This sequence joins TRBV29-1 and TRBJ1-4, with D unresolved. Germline V lookup: CDR1 SQVTM, CDR2 ANQGSEA. The V gene lost 7 bases and the J gene lost 0 bases, with 21 bases spanning the gap. There are 17 residues in the CDR3. DNA of the CDR3: TGCAGCGCCGAACCGGCCCGTAAACAGACAACTAATGAAAAACTGTTTTTT. It is translated as CSAEPARKQTTNEKLFF.

The chain employs TRBV19 and TRBJ1-6; D is undetermined. The V and J ends lost 3 bases and 7 bases respectively, with 16 bases between them. CDR1 and CDR2 (germline): LNHDA, SQIVND (reference sequence). The CDR3 has 16 amino acids. The CDR3 DNA reads TGTGCCAGTAGTATTAATCACGCAGAAACAAATTCACCCCTCCACTTT. It codes for CASSINHAETNSPLHF.

Many counts were recorded for this clonotype. The gene calls are TRBV7-8 and TRBJ1-2; 9 nucleotides agree with TRBD1. CDR1 and CDR2 (germline): SGHVS, FQNEAQ. The CDR3 is 12 residues long. Germline trimming cut 5 bases from V and 9 bases from J; bases unmatched to any gene: 4. CDR3 sequence reads: CASSRDRDRYTF. The CDR3 DNA follows: TGTGCCAGCAGCCGGGACAGGGATCGCTACACCTTC.

This clonotype was seen ten or more times. This chain joins TRBV3-1 and TRBJ1-2; D is undetermined. The germline V gene has CDR1 LGHDT and CDR2 YNNKEL (reference sequence). This CDR3 contains 14 residues. The germline V and J ends were trimmed by 4 bases and 4 bases, with 13 bases remaining between them. CDR3 bases: TGTGCCAGCAGCCGCTTCCCCCTGAGCTATGGCTACACCTTC. It encodes CASSRFPLSYGYTF.

This clonotype was picked up many times. V usage is TRBV2 and J usage is TRBJ2-1; TRBD2 aligns across 11 bases. Germline CDR1 reads SNHLY; CDR2 reads FYNNEI. The CDR3 contains 14 residues. Trimming at V came to 4 bases and at J to 9 bases, leaving 5 bases not matched to a gene. The CDR3 DNA is TGTGCCAGCAGTGGAGGACTAGCGGGTTTTGAGCAGTTCTTC. This gives the protein CASSGGLAGFEQFF. Full variable domain (rest looked up from reference TRBV2 and TRBJ2-1): EPEVTQTPSHQVTQMGQEVILRCVPISNHLYFYWYRQILGQKVEFLVSFYNNEISEKSEIFDDQFSVERPDGSNFTLKIRSTKLEDSAMYFCASSGGLAGFEQFFGPGTRLTVL.

This rearrangement joins TRBV19 to TRBJ1-2; D uncertain. V was cut by 3 bases and J by 2 bases, with 10 bases left in between. There are 14 residues in the CDR3. The germline V gene encodes CDR1 LNHDA and CDR2 SQIVND (reference sequence). In DNA, the CDR3 is TGTGCCAGTAGTATCGAAGATGGCAACTATGGCTACACCTTC. It translates to CASSIEDGNYGYTF.

V is TRBV2 and J is TRBJ1-2, with a tentative D call TRBD1 (5 bases). With 8 bases removed from V and 4 bases from J, the gap between germline ends came to 11 bases. Germline V CDR1 and CDR2: SNHLY, FYNNEI. This CDR3 comprises 12 residues. This CDR3 is CASVIGGYGYTF. The CDR3 DNA follows: TGTGCCAGCGTTATCGGGGGCTATGGCTACACCTTC.

This clonotype was seen repeatedly, ten times or more. The chain links TRBV20-1 to TRBJ1-1; D remains unclear. Per germline, CDR1 DFQATT and CDR2 SNEGSKA (reference sequence). CDR3 size: 13 residues. Trimming stripped 0 bases from V and 2 bases from J, with 7 bases between. The CDR3 sequence is CSARDRRNTEAFF. CDR3 sequence (DNA): TGCAGTGCTAGAGATCGCCGTAACACTGAAGCTTTCTTT.

This chain joins TRBV7-3 and TRBJ2-7, with D possibly being TRBD2 (5 bases). The CDR3 contains 12 residues. CDR1 SGHTA and CDR2 FQGTGA come from the germline V gene. Trimming removed 6 bases from V and 2 bases from J, with 8 bases in between. CDR3 protein: CASRTGTYEQYF. In DNA form, the CDR3 reads TGTGCCAGCAGGACGGGAACCTACGAGCAGTACTTC.

Comment on this clonotype: The germline gene is not matched at one end of the junction; a read error may be the cause. This CDR3 is CSASPSGVYSYNERFF. The CDR3 DNA follows: TGCAGTGCAAGTCCTAGCGGAGTCTACTCCTACAATGAGCGGTTCTTC. This chain uses TRBV20-1 with TRBJ2-1; 7 nucleotides align to TRBD2. The CDR3 length is 16 residues. Germline loops: CDR1 DFQATT, CDR2 SNEGSKA (reference sequence).

This chain joins TRBV10-3 and TRBJ1-2; tentative D call: TRBD1 (5 bases). The CDR3 totals 14 residues. Trimming cost V 6 bases and J 4 bases, with 15 bases left between them. Germline V lookup: CDR1 ENHRY, CDR2 SYGVKD. The CDR3 spells CAISETGEAYGYTF. The CDR3 DNA reads TGTGCCATCAGCGAGACGGGGGAGGCCTATGGCTACACCTTC.

The chain uses TRBV13 and TRBJ1-6; D perhaps matches TRBD1 (5 bases). CDR1 and CDR2 (germline): PRHDT, FYEKMQ (reference sequence). V dropped 5 bases and J dropped 0 bases, with 20 bases sitting between them. This CDR3 has 19 residues. The CDR3 DNA reads TGTGCCAGCAGCCGCAACGAGGGGAGAAGTAGCTCCTATAATTCACCCCTCCACTTT. This encodes CASSRNEGRSSSYNSPLHF.

This sequence joins TRBV29-1 and TRBJ1-1, with D possibly being TRBD1 (5 bases). CDR1 and CDR2 (germline): SQVTM, ANQGSEA. This CDR3 has 13 amino acids. Trimming left V 4 bases short and J 5 bases short, with 14 bases between. CDR3 protein: CSVAVTEGTEAFF. CDR3 DNA sequence: TGCAGCGTTGCGGTCACGGAGGGGACTGAAGCTTTCTTT.